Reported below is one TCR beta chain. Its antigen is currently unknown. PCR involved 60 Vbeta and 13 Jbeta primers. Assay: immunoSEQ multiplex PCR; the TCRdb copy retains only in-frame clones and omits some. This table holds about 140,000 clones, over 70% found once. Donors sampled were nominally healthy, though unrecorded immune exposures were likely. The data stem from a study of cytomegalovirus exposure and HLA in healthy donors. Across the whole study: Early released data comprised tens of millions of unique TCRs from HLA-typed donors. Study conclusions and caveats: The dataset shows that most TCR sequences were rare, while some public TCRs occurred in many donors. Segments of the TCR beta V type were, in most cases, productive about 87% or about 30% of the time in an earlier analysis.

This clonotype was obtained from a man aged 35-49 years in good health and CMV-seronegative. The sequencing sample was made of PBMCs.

CDR3 in amino acids: CASSFQGEGRDEQFF. For the CDR3, the DNA is TGCGCCAGCAGCTTTCAGGGGGAAGGCCGTGACGAGCAGTTCTTC. V usage is TRBV5-1 and J usage is TRBJ2-1, with 7 bases matching TRBD1. The CDR3 totals 15 residues. The V gene end was trimmed by 2 bases and the J gene end by 10 bases; junction bases not matched to a gene: 12. Germline CDR1 reads SGHRS; CDR2 reads YFSETQ. Complete variable domain (other parts from reference TRBV5-1 and TRBJ2-1): KAGVTQTPRYLIKTRGQQVTLSCSPISGHRSVSWYQQTPGQGLQFLFEYFSETQRNKGNFPGRFSGRQFSNSRSEMNVSTLELGDSALYLCASSFQGEGRDEQFFGPGTRLTVL.